One sample yielded the 14 T cell receptor beta chains listed below, sequenced in a study of blood T cell repertoires in COVID-19. Assay used: immunoSEQ multiplex PCR; TCRdb lists only in-frame clones, some missing. The sample includes a few hundred thousand clones, roughly 90% of them seen just once. The sample was peripheral blood. These receptors came from a woman between 55 and 75 years old with COVID-19, enrolled during active disease.

The J gene is TRBJ2-3, the V gene TRBV27; 8 bases align to TRBD1. Per germline, CDR1 MNHEY and CDR2 SMNVEV (reference sequence). CDR3 length: 16 residues. V lost 4 bases and J lost 1; bases outside the gene matches: 7. This chain's CDR3 is CASSYGTGGGTDTQYF. For the CDR3, the DNA is TGTGCCAGCAGTTACGGGACAGGAGGGGGCACAGATACGCAGTATTTT.

This clone was detected only a few times. CDR3 region: CASSAIAGLSTDTQYF. CDR3 DNA sequence: TGTGCCAGCAGTGCTATAGCGGGGCTTAGCACAGATACGCAGTATTTT. The rearrangement links TRBV7-2 to TRBJ2-3, with 8 bases lining up with TRBD2. The CDR3 loop spans 16 amino acids. CDR1 is SGHTA, CDR2 FQGNSA, per germline. After removal of 6 bases from V and 0 bases from J, the junction contained 8 bases not matched to a gene.

This chain uses TRBV5-1 with TRBJ2-7; TRBD1 matches 10 bases. The V gene end was trimmed by 4 bases and the J gene end by 6 bases; junction bases not matched to a gene: 4. The CDR3 has 13 residues. Looked up from germline, CDR1 is SGHRS and CDR2 is YFSETQ. The CDR3 protein is CASSAGTGVEQYF. CDR3 coding DNA: TGCGCCAGCAGCGCGGGGACAGGGGTCGAGCAGTACTTC.

The genes are TRBV7-9 and TRBJ1-1; D is unclear. The V gene's germline CDR1 is SEHNR and CDR2 FQNEAQ (reference sequence). This CDR3 region has 18 residues. The V gene lost 3 bases and the J gene lost 5 bases, with 25 bases spanning the gap. The CDR3 protein is CASSFLRSSQRGATEAFF. In DNA, the CDR3 is TGTGCCAGCAGCTTCCTAAGGTCATCGCAGCGGGGAGCGACTGAAGCTTTCTTT.

CDR3 sequence (DNA): TGTGCCAGCAGCGCAGGCTTTCAGGGCTACACCTTC. Residues: CASSAGFQGYTF. V and J are TRBV7-9 and TRBJ1-2; D gene uncertain. Germline values: CDR1 SEHNR, CDR2 FQNEAQ (reference sequence). This CDR3 is built from 12 residues. V was pared by 5 bases and J by 8 bases, with 12 bases between.

Remarks on this clone: At one end the junction does not follow the germline gene, possibly because of a read error. The chain couples TRBV3-1 (or the pseudogene TRBV3-2) to TRBJ1-2, with unresolved D. Germline V gene lookup returns CDR1 LGHDT and CDR2 YNNKEL (reference sequence). The CDR3 is 11 residues long. DNA of the CDR3: TGTGCCAGCAGCCAGATGATGGGCTGGGCCTTC. It translates to CASSQMMGWAF.

CDR3 nucleotides: TGTGCCACCAGCAGACGAGCAACGGTGGAAAACATTCAGTACTTC. This gives the protein CATSRRATVENIQYF. This sequence joins TRBV15 and TRBJ2-4; D remains ambiguous. This CDR3 contains 15 residues. Germline lookup yields CDR1 LNHNV and CDR2 YYDKDF (reference sequence). V was cut by 2 bases and J by 5 bases, with 13 bases left in between.

This chain joins TRBV6-6 and TRBJ1-1, with D maybe TRBD1 (5 bases). Germline V gene data show CDR1 as MNHNY and CDR2 as SVGAGI (reference sequence). The CDR3 totals 16 residues. V lost 4 bases, J lost 3 bases, and 18 bases lay in between. The CDR3 reads CASSSDPGQRYTEAFF. CDR3 DNA: TGTGCCAGCAGTTCTGACCCCGGACAAAGGTACACTGAAGCTTTCTTT.

This chain links TRBV3-1 (or the pseudogene TRBV3-2) with TRBJ1-3; D unresolved. CDR3 length: 17 residues. The germline V and J ends were trimmed by 1 base and 0 bases, with 13 bases remaining between them. The germline gives CDR1 LGHDT, CDR2 YNNKEL (reference sequence). CDR3 sequence: CASSQGAGLSSGNTIYF. The CDR3 DNA sequence: TGTGCCAGCAGCCAAGGGGCCGGACTTAGCTCTGGAAACACCATATATTTT.

The CDR3 here is CASRDRGLSYGYTF. DNA of the CDR3: TGTGCCAGCCGGGACAGGGGGCTGTCCTATGGCTACACCTTC. The chain combines TRBV19 with TRBJ1-2, with 12 bases matching TRBD1. The CDR3 is 14 residues long. CDR1 is LNHDA, CDR2 SQIVND, per germline (reference sequence). V was clipped by 9 bases and J by 4 bases; unmatched bases: 6.

The chain is built from TRBV20-1 and TRBJ2-2; TRBD2 agrees at 7 bases. Germline values: CDR1 DFQATT, CDR2 SNEGSKA (reference sequence). V lost 6 bases, J lost 8 bases, and 3 bases stayed unmatched. This CDR3 contains 11 residues. The CDR3 DNA follows: TGCAGTGCCCCGCGGGGGGGGGAGCTGTTTTTT. Translation gives CSAPRGGELFF.

J is TRBJ1-2 and V is TRBV2; TRBD1 matches 8 bases. The trim removed 3 bases at V and 7 bases at J, leaving 7 bases unmatched. The CDR3 totals 14 residues. Germline assignment: CDR1 SNHLY and CDR2 FYNNEI. CDR3 in amino acids: CASSDGTGSGGYTF. The CDR3, as DNA: TGTGCCAGCAGTGATGGGACAGGTTCGGGTGGCTACACCTTC.

The chain uses TRBV2 and TRBJ1-2; D unresolved. Germline CDR1 SNHLY, CDR2 FYNNEI. The CDR3 contains 12 residues. V gave up 2 bases and J gave up 8 bases, with 9 bases separating them. In DNA form, the CDR3 reads TGTGCCAGCAGTGAATGGGCTCTGGGCTACACCTTC. It codes for CASSEWALGYTF.

The V gene is TRBV25-1, the J gene TRBJ2-1; 8 positions agree with TRBD2. Germline trimming cut 10 bases from V and 3 bases from J; bases unmatched to any gene: 8. CDR1 and CDR2 (germline): MGHDK, SYGVNS. The CDR3 has 14 residues. Here the CDR3 DNA reads TGTGCCACCTCGGGGGGGCCTCTCTACAATGAGCAGTTCTTC. Translated: CATSGGPLYNEQFF.